The 5 T cell receptor beta chains listed next were all sequenced from one sample in a study of cytomegalovirus exposure and HLA in healthy donors. Here immunoSEQ multiplex PCR was the method, and the copy in TCRdb shows in-frame clones only, minus some. The sample lists tens of thousands of clones, roughly 91% occurring once. Input material: PBMCs. These receptors came from a woman aged 18-29 years in good health and CMV-seronegative.

The chain has TRBV7-3 and TRBJ2-3; D is ambiguous. Between the trimmed V and J ends, which lost 5 bases and 2 bases, there was a span of 11 bases. The CDR3 has 14 residues. Germline assignment: CDR1 SGHTA and CDR2 FQGTGA. The CDR3, as DNA: TGTGCCAGCAGCCCCGGAGAGTCCACAGATACGCAGTATTTT. Encoded protein: CASSPGESTDTQYF. Looking up the rest from reference TRBV7-3 and TRBJ2-3 gives the full variable domain: GAGVSQTPSNKVTEKGKYVELRCDPISGHTALYWYRQSLGQGPEFLIYFQGTGAADDSGLPNDRFFAVRPEGSVSTLKIQRTERGDSAVYLCASSPGESTDTQYFGPGTRLTVL.

This chain connects TRBV11-3 to TRBJ2-7, with TRBD1 matching 8 bases. Germline trimming cut 1 base from V and 6 bases from J; bases unmatched to any gene: 8. The CDR3 is 15 amino acids. Germline V gives CDR1 SGHNT, CDR2 YENEEA. DNA of the CDR3: TGTGCCAGCAGCTTAGTAACTCCAGGGGGCGTCGAGCAGTACTTC. Translation gives CASSLVTPGGVEQYF.

The genes are TRBV27 and TRBJ1-1; 7 positions match TRBD1. The V segment lost 5 bases and the J segment 1 base; nucleotides outside the gene matches: 10. In germline, CDR1 is MNHEY, CDR2 SMNVEV (reference sequence). The CDR3 loop spans 16 amino acids. The CDR3 coding sequence is TGTGCCAGCAGTCGAAGACCACAGGGGCCGAACACTGAAGCTTTCTTT. Translation: CASSRRPQGPNTEAFF.

V is TRBV5-1 and J is TRBJ2-1, with D unresolved. Germline V gene lookup returns CDR1 SGHRS and CDR2 YFSETQ. Trimming removed 3 bases at V and 3 bases at J, with 4 bases between. The CDR3 has 12 amino acids. In nucleotides, the CDR3 is TGCGCCAGCAGCTATAACTACAATGAGCAGTTCTTC. Amino acid sequence: CASSYNYNEQFF.

The genes are TRBV29-1 and TRBJ2-2, with D tentatively TRBD1 (5 bases). The germline gives CDR1 SQVTM, CDR2 ANQGSEA. The germline V and J ends were trimmed by 4 bases and 3 bases, with 15 bases remaining between them. CDR3 length: 15 residues. As DNA, the CDR3 is TGCAGCGTTGCTTTGTGGGGCAGGGACACCGGGGAGCTGTTTTTT. Translated: CSVALWGRDTGELFF.